Listed here are 29 T cell receptor beta chains from one sample, sequenced in a study of early T cells in non-severe SARS-CoV-2 infection. Via MiXCR, TCRdb re-called the 5' RACE reads, giving one row per CDR3 protein. The data contain roughly 40,000 distinct CDR3 sequences, approximately 6% of them singletons. Sequenced input: whole blood. The receptors stem from an adult who was a healthcare worker with PCR-confirmed SARS-CoV-2 infection or an uninfected control (not recorded which).

This clonotype appeared many times. The chain links TRBV6-5 to TRBJ1-1, with no clear D. V was shortened by 4 bases and J by 0 bases, with 6 bases between the two germline ends. This CDR3 is 13 amino acids long. Germline lookup yields CDR1 MNHEY and CDR2 SVGAGI. The CDR3 loop is CASSSALNTEAFF. The DNA for the CDR3 is TGTGCCAGCAGTTCCGCCCTGAACACTGAAGCTTTCTTT.

The table lists this clonotype with a few counts. V and J are TRBV20-1 and TRBJ1-1; D is uncertain. Looked up from germline, CDR1 is DFQATT and CDR2 is SNEGSKA (reference sequence). The CDR3 runs 14 residues. Trimming removed 3 bases at V and 1 base at J, with 12 bases between. The CDR3 loop reads CSASTWTTNTEAFF. The CDR3 DNA follows: TGCAGTGCTAGTACGTGGACTACGAACACTGAAGCTTTCTTT.

The rearrangement links TRBV6-1 to TRBJ2-5; 7 positions match TRBD1. The length of the CDR3 is 14 residues. The germline gives CDR1 MNHNS, CDR2 SASEGT. The V gene end was trimmed by 4 bases and the J gene end by 4 bases; junction bases not matched to a gene: 6. DNA for the CDR3: TGTGCCAGCAGTGTGACAGGGTTCGGAGAGACCCAGTACTTC. Translation: CASSVTGFGETQYF.

A few counts support this clonotype. The gene calls are TRBV27 and TRBJ2-7; D might be TRBD2 (5 bases). The CDR3 spans 15 residues. V was pared by 6 bases and J by 0 bases, with 15 bases between. Germline assignment: CDR1 MNHEY and CDR2 SMNVEV (reference sequence). The CDR3 spells CASRIEGESSYEQYF. In DNA form, the CDR3 reads TGTGCCAGCAGAATTGAGGGAGAGAGCTCCTACGAGCAGTACTTC.

This clonotype was counted a few times. The J gene is TRBJ1-1, the V gene TRBV6-2 or TRBV6-3; no definite D call. CDR1 is MNHEY, CDR2 SVGEGT, per germline. There are 12 residues in the CDR3. V shed 5 bases and J shed 7 bases, with 11 bases lying between them. CDR3 nucleotides: TGTGCCAGCAGTGAGCCAAGGTTTGAAGCTTTCTTT. It specifies CASSEPRFEAFF.

This clonotype has just a few counts. The chain couples TRBV6-4 to TRBJ2-2; no clear D gene. The germline V gene encodes CDR1 MRHNA and CDR2 SNTAGT. The CDR3 consists of 15 residues. Between the trimmed V and J ends, which lost 3 bases and 5 bases, there was a span of 13 bases. Here the CDR3 DNA reads TGTGCCAGCAGTGAGAGGCTAGACACTACCGGGGAGCTGTTTTTT. Residues: CASSERLDTTGELFF.

This clonotype was observed many times. The chain recombines TRBV12-3 or TRBV12-4 with TRBJ2-1, with D perhaps assigned TRBD1 or TRBD2 (6 bases each). This CDR3 has 16 residues. V lost 5 bases and J lost 0, with 14 bases in between. CDR3 sequence: CASSLGGLPSYNEQFF. In DNA, the CDR3 is TGTGCCAGCAGTCTGGGGGGCCTGCCCTCCTACAATGAGCAGTTCTTC.

This clonotype was detected many times. The chain carries TRBV6-5 and TRBJ1-1; a weak D match, TRBD1 (5 bases). Germline V gives CDR1 MNHEY, CDR2 SVGAGI. This CDR3 has 13 amino acids. Trimming pared 7 bases from V and 4 bases from J, leaving 13 bases between. CDR3 residues: CASNRGWSTEAFF. CDR3 bases: TGTGCCAGCAATAGGGGCTGGAGCACTGAAGCTTTCTTT.

This CDR3 is CSAREEGLAGEQFF. The CDR3 DNA is TGCAGTGCTAGAGAGGAAGGACTAGCGGGTGAGCAGTTCTTC. The V gene is TRBV20-1, the J gene TRBJ2-1; 11 bases agree with TRBD2. J lost 9 bases, V lost 0 bases, and 4 bases had no gene match. Germline CDR1 and CDR2: DFQATT and SNEGSKA (reference sequence). This CDR3 has 14 amino acids.

V gene TRBV5-1 combines with J gene TRBJ2-3; the match to TRBD2 covers 13 bases. Trimming removed 2 bases from V and 0 bases from J; junction bases left unmatched: 9. The CDR3 covers 19 residues. CDR1 SGHRS and CDR2 YFSETQ come from the germline V gene. CDR3 region: CASSLSWTSGGLSTDTQYF. For the CDR3, the DNA is TGCGCCAGCAGCTTAAGCTGGACTAGCGGGGGCCTAAGCACAGATACGCAGTATTTT.

This clonotype was counted at least ten times. The chain carries TRBV4-3 and TRBJ2-1; D remains ambiguous. The length of the CDR3 is 16 residues. Deletions cut 0 bases from V and 3 bases from J, with 12 bases between. CDR1 and CDR2 from the germline V gene are LGHNA and YSLEER. CDR3: CASSQEPGLNYNEQFF. CDR3 DNA sequence: TGCGCCAGCAGCCAAGAACCCGGGCTTAACTACAATGAGCAGTTCTTC.

This clonotype has at least ten counts. The gene calls are TRBV15 and TRBJ1-2; the D gene is possibly TRBD1 (5 bases). Germline V CDR1 and CDR2: LNHNV, YYDKDF (reference sequence). This CDR3 spans 12 amino acids. The V and J ends lost 1 base and 8 bases respectively, with 8 bases between them. CDR3 residues: CATSRGGSGYTF. Written as DNA, the CDR3 is TGTGCCACCAGCAGAGGGGGGTCCGGCTACACCTTC.

In its sample, this clonotype was seen a few times. The rearrangement joins TRBV5-1 to TRBJ2-1, with 7 bases that match TRBD1. CDR1 is SGHRS and CDR2 is YFSETQ in the germline V gene. This CDR3 spans 15 amino acids. V was pared by 0 bases and J by 4 bases, with 4 bases of the junction left unmatched. For the CDR3, the DNA is TGCGCCAGCAGCTTGGAGGGGGCGGAATACAATGAGCAGTTCTTC. It specifies CASSLEGAEYNEQFF.

This clonotype came up many times. The chain employs TRBV10-3 and TRBJ1-4; D not resolved. Germline V lookup: CDR1 ENHRY, CDR2 SYGVKD. The CDR3 length is 15 residues. The V end lost 0 bases, the J end lost 4 bases, and 9 bases lay between the germline ends. The CDR3 loop reads CAISESGRSNEKLFF. Written as DNA, the CDR3 is TGTGCCATCAGTGAGTCGGGCAGGAGTAATGAAAAACTGTTTTTT.

A word on this clonotype: A read error may account for a junction end that differs from germline. The chain has TRBV5-1 and TRBJ2-2; tentatively, D is TRBD1 (5 bases). CDR1 is SGHRS, CDR2 YFSETQ, per germline. The CDR3 sequence is 13 residues long. CDR3 protein: CASSLDRTEELFF. As DNA, the CDR3 is TGCGCCAGCAGCTTGGACAGGACCGAGGAGCTGTTTTTT.

Many counts were recorded for this clonotype. The V gene is TRBV5-5, the J gene TRBJ1-4; D remains ambiguous. Per the germline V gene, CDR1 is SGHKS and CDR2 is YYEKEE (reference sequence). V lost 7 bases, J lost 2 bases, and 12 bases lay in between. This CDR3 is built from 14 residues. CDR3 sequence: CASGRGNTNEKLFF. In DNA form, the CDR3 reads TGTGCCAGCGGACGCGGCAATACTAATGAAAAACTGTTTTTT.

This clonotype is medium-sized by share. This rearrangement joins TRBV5-1 to TRBJ2-1; possibly TRBD1 for D (5 bases). Between the trimmed V and J ends, which lost 0 bases and 6 bases, there was a span of 10 bases. CDR1 SGHRS and CDR2 YFSETQ come from the germline V gene. The CDR3 spans 14 residues. The CDR3 sequence: CASSLGSGPNEQFF. CDR3 nucleotides: TGCGCCAGCAGCTTGGGTTCAGGGCCCAATGAGCAGTTCTTC.

The rearrangement uses TRBV28 and TRBJ2-7; 8 bases match TRBD1. J gave up 4 bases and V 4 bases, and 3 bases lay outside the gene matches. The germline V gene encodes CDR1 MDHEN and CDR2 SYDVKM. This CDR3 has 13 amino acids. The CDR3 sequence is CASSSGQEYEQYF. The CDR3 DNA is TGTGCCAGCAGTTCGGGACAGGAGTACGAGCAGTACTTC.

As DNA, the CDR3 is TGTGCCAGCAGCTTAGCGAGGGGTGCGGACTACGAGCAGTACTTC. This sequence encodes CASSLARGADYEQYF. The V and J genes are TRBV11-2 and TRBJ2-7; the D gene could be TRBD1 or TRBD2 (5 bases each). Germline values: CDR1 SGHAT, CDR2 FQNNGV. The CDR3 is 15 amino acids. Trimming took 1 base from V and 3 from J, leaving 13 bases between them.

V and J are TRBV6-6 and TRBJ2-1; possible D gene TRBD2, 5 bases. The CDR3 runs to 15 residues. CDR1 and CDR2 (germline): MNHNY, SVGAGI (reference sequence). V dropped 0 bases and J dropped 4 bases, with 10 bases sitting between them. The CDR3 DNA follows: TGTGCCAGCAGTTACTCGTCCCTAGCTTACAATGAGCAGTTCTTC. Residues: CASSYSSLAYNEQFF.

This clonotype appeared a few times. This chain links TRBV15 with TRBJ1-2; 9 bases align to TRBD1. The J segment lost 6 bases and the V segment lost 6 bases, leaving 5 bases of the junction unmatched. Germline V gene lookup returns CDR1 LNHNV and CDR2 YYDKDF (reference sequence). This CDR3 is built from 13 residues. The CDR3: CATRPTGGDGYTF. The CDR3 nucleotides are TGTGCCACCAGACCTACAGGGGGCGATGGCTACACCTTC.

The CDR3 DNA sequence: TGTGCCAGCGGACAGGGCTACGAGCAGTACTTC. It yields the protein CASGQGYEQYF. The chain combines TRBV19 with TRBJ2-7; 8 nucleotides align to TRBD1. The junction had 1 base not matched to a gene; V was cut back by 9 bases and J by 3 bases. The CDR3 sequence is 11 residues long. CDR1 is LNHDA and CDR2 is SQIVND in the germline V gene (reference sequence).

The chain joins TRBV4-3 to TRBJ2-7; the D call may be TRBD1 or TRBD2 (5 bases each). CDR1 is LGHNA and CDR2 is YSLEER in the germline V gene. CDR3 size: 16 residues. V lost 0 bases and J lost 5, with 17 bases in between. The CDR3 region is CASSQESSLGGDEQYF. The CDR3 nucleotides read TGCGCCAGCAGCCAAGAAAGCAGTCTTGGGGGTGACGAGCAGTACTTC.

This chain links TRBV6-5 with TRBJ2-4; D tentatively reads TRBD1 or TRBD2 (6 bases each). Per the germline V gene, CDR1 is MNHEY and CDR2 is SVGAGI. The V gene lost 6 bases and the J gene lost 0 bases, with 15 bases spanning the gap. The CDR3 covers 16 residues. The CDR3 DNA reads TGTGCCAGCAGGCCCGGGGGCATGTCAGCCAAAAACATTCAGTACTTC. The encoded protein is CASRPGGMSAKNIQYF.

Only a few counts were recorded for this clonotype. For the CDR3, the DNA is TGTGCCAGCAAGGGCCTAGCGGACCTCTACGAGCAGTACTTC. It codes for CASKGLADLYEQYF. This chain connects TRBV6-1 to TRBJ2-7, with 7 bases that match TRBD2. This CDR3 spans 14 amino acids. The V and J ends lost 7 bases and 3 bases, in that order; junction bases with no gene match: 9. CDR1 is MNHNS, CDR2 SASEGT, per germline.

This clonotype was counted ten times or more. This chain connects TRBV20-1 to TRBJ2-1, with 11 bases fitting TRBD2. The V gene end was trimmed by 3 bases and the J gene end by 6 bases; junction bases not matched to a gene: 7. The germline CDR1 and CDR2 sequences are DFQATT and SNEGSKA (reference sequence). The CDR3 consists of 15 residues. The CDR3 reads CSASPSGGPLNEQFF. DNA for the CDR3: TGCAGTGCTAGCCCTAGCGGGGGGCCCCTCAATGAGCAGTTCTTC.

This clonotype has a handful of counts. This rearrangement joins TRBV4-3 to TRBJ1-2; D not certain. The CDR3 is 15 residues long. The V end lost 0 bases, the J end lost 4 bases, and 12 bases lay between the germline ends. Germline V gene lookup returns CDR1 LGHNA and CDR2 YSLEER. The CDR3 loop is CASSQDPQKVYGYTF. The CDR3 nucleotides read TGCGCCAGCAGCCAAGATCCCCAGAAAGTCTATGGCTACACCTTC.

The genes are TRBV6-1 and TRBJ2-3; TRBD2 matches 9 bases. Germline trimming cut 1 base from V and 4 bases from J; bases unmatched to any gene: 3. Germline lookup yields CDR1 MNHNS and CDR2 SASEGT. This CDR3 region has 15 residues. As DNA, the CDR3 is TGTGCCAGCAGTGAAGGGGCTAGCGGGGCAGATACGCAGTATTTT. Amino acids: CASSEGASGADTQYF.

This clonotype was detected ten times or more. The chain has TRBV12-3 or TRBV12-4 and TRBJ1-3; D is perhaps TRBD1 (6 bases). The V and J ends lost 2 bases and 5 bases respectively, with 13 bases between them. The length of the CDR3 is 15 residues. The CDR3 region is CASSLSGGRRNTIYF. The CDR3, as DNA: TGTGCCAGCAGTTTATCTGGGGGGCGTAGAAACACCATATATTTT.